The rows below give T cell receptor beta chains drawn from one sample of a study of breast tumors, draining lymph nodes, adjacent tissues. TCRdb redid the calling of the multiplex PCR reads with MiXCR, one entry per CDR3 protein. This sample yields around 120,000 distinct CDR3 sequences, of which about 20% are seen a single time; less than 4% belongs to the top ten. Sequenced material: axillary lymph node tissue. These receptors all come from a female donor with breast cancer. Some clones in this sample may be carry-over from other donors' samples. Each CDR3 is given with its conserved first and last residue. The D gene is left open where the match is weak. Expanded clones get a size class; other rows say once, few or many, or leave the size out.

d_gene	j_gene	len	v_gene	abundance	CDR3aa	CDR3nt
TRBD2	TRBJ2-1	14	TRBV29-1	many	CSVDRTSLLGEQFF	TGCAGCGTTGACCGGACTAGCTTGTTGGGTGAGCAGTTCTTC
-	TRBJ2-1	14	TRBV6-1	few	CASSEAGRYNEQFF	TGTGCCAGCAGTGAAGCGGGGCGTTACAATGAGCAGTTCTTC
-	TRBJ1-2	16	TRBV11-2	-	CASSREAYFLNYDYTF	TGTGCCAGCAGCCGGGAAGCTTATTTTTTAAACTATGACTACACCTTC
TRBD1	TRBJ2-3	16	TRBV9	many	CASSVRGQSIGDTQYF	TGTGCCAGCAGCGTAAGGGGGCAGTCAATAGGAGATACGCAGTATTTT
-	TRBJ1-2	14	TRBV6-5	many	CASKIPSSNYGYTF	TGTGCCAGCAAAATTCCGTCCTCTAACTATGGCTACACCTTC
-	TRBJ2-7	13	TRBV7-9	many	CASSLAAGHEQYF	TGTGCCAGCAGCTTAGCGGCGGGACACGAGCAGTACTTC
-	TRBJ1-5	16	TRBV9	few	CASSVDGGPSNQPQHF	TGTGCCAGCAGCGTAGATGGGGGTCCTAGCAATCAGCCCCAGCATTTT
TRBD1	TRBJ2-5	14	TRBV24-1	many	CATSDPTGDETQYF	TGTGCCACCAGTGACCCAACAGGGGATGAGACCCAGTACTTC
TRBD1	TRBJ1-4	14	TRBV7-9	many	CASSDRATNEKLFF	TGTGCCAGCAGCGACAGGGCAACTAATGAAAAACTGTTTTTT
TRBD2	TRBJ2-2	18	TRBV29-1	many	CSVGGTSGVNLNTGELFF	TGCAGCGTTGGGGGGACTAGCGGAGTAAACCTGAACACCGGGGAGCTGTTTTTT
TRBD1	TRBJ2-7	14	TRBV2	many	CASSETGGPYEQYF	TGTGCCAGCAGTGAGACAGGGGGACCCTACGAGCAGTACTTC
TRBD1	TRBJ2-1	15	TRBV5-1	many	CASSAGQGASNEQFF	TGCGCCAGCAGCGCGGGACAGGGGGCTTCCAATGAGCAGTTCTTC
-	TRBJ2-2	14	TRBV2	once	CASSEAGYTGELFF	TGTGCCAGCAGTGAAGCAGGTTACACCGGGGAGCTGTTTTTT
TRBD1	TRBJ2-5	14	TRBV6-5	-	CASSYAGGAGTQYF	TGTGCCAGCAGTTACGCAGGGGGCGCCGGGACCCAGTACTTC
TRBD2	TRBJ2-1	16	TRBV29-1	many	CSVGPVGRVSYNEQFF	TGCAGCGTTGGTCCCGTAGGGAGGGTCTCTTACAATGAGCAGTTCTTC
TRBD2	TRBJ2-2	16	TRBV7-7	many	CASRGLAGENTGELFF	TGTGCTAGCAGAGGACTAGCGGGGGAGAACACCGGGGAGCTGTTTTTT
TRBD2	TRBJ2-7	14	TRBV30	many	CAWNRGVTNYEQYF	TGTGCCTGGAACCGGGGGGTCACAAACTACGAGCAGTACTTC
-	TRBJ1-3	14	TRBV19	many	CASTLHGSGNTIYF	TGTGCCAGTACCCTGCACGGCTCTGGAAACACCATATATTTT
TRBD1	TRBJ2-5	14	TRBV6-1	few	CASSRQGAVETQYF	TGTGCCAGCTCCAGACAGGGGGCTGTGGAGACCCAGTACTTC
TRBD2	TRBJ2-5	19	TRBV5-1	many	CASSQLRGLAGGLQETQYF	TGCGCCAGCAGCCAACTACGGGGACTAGCGGGAGGGCTTCAAGAGACCCAGTACTTC
TRBD1	TRBJ1-4	16	TRBV2	many	CASSAGQGAGNEKLFF	TGTGCCAGCAGTGCCGGACAGGGGGCGGGTAATGAAAAACTGTTTTTT
TRBD2	TRBJ2-3	16	TRBV24-1	many	CATSDPGTSNGDTQYF	TGTGCCACCAGTGACCCCGGGACTAGCAATGGAGATACGCAGTATTTT
-	TRBJ2-3	16	TRBV20-1	many	CSARGQIYPSTDTQYF	TGCAGTGCTAGAGGACAAATATACCCTAGCACAGATACGCAGTATTTT
TRBD1	TRBJ2-7	14	TRBV28	few	CASSNYRGSYEQYF	TGTGCCAGCAGCAACTACAGGGGCTCCTACGAGCAGTACTTC
-	TRBJ2-7	17	TRBV7-9	-	CASSLGGGQGKTDERYF	TGTGCCAGCAGCTTGGGGGGGGGGCAGGGCAAGACGGACGAGCGGTACTTC
-	TRBJ2-2	12	TRBV2	-	CASTIEVGELFF	TGTGCCAGCACAATAGAAGTCGGGGAGCTGTTTTTT
-	TRBJ2-1	15	TRBV20-1	-	CSASQAGARLNEQFF	TGCAGTGCTAGTCAGGCGGGGGCCCGGCTCAATGAGCAGTTCTTC
TRBD1	TRBJ1-4	15	TRBV3-1	many	CASSPKTGGGEKLFF	TGTGCCAGCAGCCCAAAGACAGGGGGCGGTGAAAAACTGTTTTTT
TRBD2	TRBJ2-7	16	TRBV19	many	CASSTIGTSGRYEQYF	TGTGCCAGTAGTACCATCGGGACTAGCGGGAGGTACGAGCAGTACTTC
-	TRBJ1-6	14	TRBV7-2	many	CASSLVGVYSPLHF	TGTGCCAGCAGCTTAGTGGGGGTTTATTCACCCCTCCACTTT
-	TRBJ1-2	15	TRBV3-1	many	CASSQNLDLNYGYTF	TGTGCCAGCAGCCAGAATTTAGACCTCAACTATGGCTACACCTTC
-	TRBJ2-2	15	TRBV7-2	many	CASRPTGANTGELFF	TGTGCCAGCAGACCAACTGGGGCCAACACCGGGGAGCTGTTTTTT
TRBD2	TRBJ2-1	18	TRBV20-1	many	CSARDFLERREGSDEQFF	TGCAGTGCTAGAGATTTTCTTGAACGGCGGGAGGGCAGCGATGAGCAGTTCTTC
TRBD1	TRBJ2-7	13	TRBV28	few	CASRTGGFYEQYF	TGTGCCAGCAGGACAGGGGGGTTCTACGAGCAGTACTTC
TRBD1	TRBJ1-2	15	TRBV13	many	CASSPRDRAWYGYTF	TGTGCCAGCAGCCCCCGGGACAGGGCGTGGTATGGCTACACCTTC
-	TRBJ2-7	13	TRBV5-1	-	CAGSLDGSYEQYF	TGCGCCGGCAGCTTGGACGGGAGCTACGAGCAGTACTTC
TRBD1	TRBJ2-7	15	TRBV28	many	CASSLGTGIPGEQYF	TGTGCCAGCAGTTTAGGGACAGGGATTCCGGGCGAGCAGTACTTC
TRBD2	TRBJ2-2	16	TRBV11-3	-	CASSQVLRGGTGELFF	TGTGCCAGCAGCCAGGTCCTTCGGGGGGGCACCGGGGAGCTGTTTTTT
TRBD2	TRBJ2-3	15	TRBV5-1	many	CASSETSGITDTQYF	TGCGCCAGCAGCGAGACTAGCGGGATCACAGATACGCAGTATTTT
-	TRBJ1-2	13	TRBV12-3/TRBV12-4	many	CASRERNLYGYTF	TGTGCCAGCAGGGAGAGAAATCTGTATGGCTACACCTTC
-	TRBJ2-1	11	TRBV20-1	many	CSARYEGVQFF	TGCAGTGCCCGATATGAGGGGGTTCAGTTCTTC
TRBD2	TRBJ2-5	14	TRBV20-1	many	CSARLAGGRETQYF	TGCAGTGCTAGACTAGCGGGAGGTCGGGAGACCCAGTACTTC
-	TRBJ1-5	14	TRBV7-9	many	CASSLDGFNQPQHF	TGTGCCAGCAGCTTGGACGGATTCAATCAGCCCCAGCATTTT
-	TRBJ2-3	14	TRBV11-3	many	CAGSAGLLTDTQYF	TGTGCCGGGTCCGCAGGCCTACTCACAGATACGCAGTATTTT
-	TRBJ1-1	13	TRBV6-1	-	CASSRVADTEAFF	TGTGCCAGCAGCAGGGTGGCGGACACTGAAGCTTTCTTT
TRBD2	TRBJ2-1	15	TRBV11-2	few	CASSLSGSTYNEQFF	TGTGCCAGCAGCTTAAGCGGGAGTACGTACAATGAGCAGTTCTTC
TRBD1	TRBJ2-3	17	TRBV4-1	many	CASSQNSGGRSTDTQYF	TGCGCCAGCAGCCAAAACTCAGGGGGCCGGAGCACAGATACGCAGTATTTT
TRBD2	TRBJ2-7	13	TRBV6-1	many	CASSASGVYEQYF	TGTGCCAGTTCAGCTAGCGGGGTTTACGAGCAGTACTTC
TRBD1	TRBJ1-4	16	TRBV5-1	many	CASSLGKTGGGEKLFF	TGCGCCAGCAGCTTGGGAAAGACAGGGGGTGGTGAAAAACTGTTTTTT
TRBD1	TRBJ2-7	14	TRBV10-2	many	CASAGQGGPYEQYF	TGCGCCAGCGCGGGACAGGGGGGACCCTACGAGCAGTACTTC
-	TRBJ2-1	16	TRBV15	many	CATSSSLRGTGNEQFF	TGTGCCACCAGCAGTTCCTTGAGGGGGACGGGGAATGAGCAGTTCTTC
-	TRBJ2-3	15	TRBV11-3	many	CASSLDVTSTDTQYF	TGTGCCAGCAGCCTGGACGTAACTAGCACAGATACGCAGTATTTT
-	TRBJ1-2	12	TRBV28	many	CASSPTFYGYTF	TGTGCCAGCAGCCCCACATTCTATGGCTACACCTTC
TRBD2	TRBJ2-1	19	TRBV6-6	many	CASNDEGLAGGAAYNEQFF	TGTGCCAGCAACGACGAGGGACTAGCGGGGGGCGCCGCCTACAATGAGCAGTTCTTC
-	TRBJ1-1	13	TRBV9	few	CASSVVANTEAFF	TGTGCCAGCAGCGTAGTAGCGAACACTGAAGCTTTCTTT
TRBD1	TRBJ2-1	17	TRBV11-1	many	CASSLYEVRTGVDEQFF	TGTGCCAGCAGCTTATACGAGGTCCGGACAGGGGTCGATGAGCAGTTCTTC
TRBD2	TRBJ2-7	16	TRBV28	-	CASSSLLAGQSYEQYF	TGTGCCAGCAGTTCCCTACTAGCGGGTCAATCCTACGAGCAGTACTTC